This entry lists 25 T cell receptor beta chains sequenced from one sample in a study of blood T cell repertoires in COVID-19. Assay: immunoSEQ multiplex PCR; the TCRdb copy retains only in-frame clones and omits some. The table includes roughly 700,000 clones, 75% to 90% detected once. Sequencing input: peripheral blood. The receptors shown here come from a woman younger than 35 with acute or convalescent COVID-19.

The chain links TRBV30 to TRBJ1-2, with a weak D call TRBD1 (6 bases). V shed 0 bases and J shed 6 bases, with 20 bases lying between them. This CDR3 has 16 residues. Germline CDR1 is GTSNPN and CDR2 is SVGIG (reference sequence). DNA of the CDR3: TGTGCCTGGAGTGTATTTAGGGCTCCAGGGGCAGATGGCTACACCTTC. Its protein product is CAWSVFRAPGADGYTF.

The chain links TRBV7-3 to TRBJ1-1, with 7 positions matching TRBD1. Germline V lookup: CDR1 SGHTA, CDR2 FQGTGA. Unmatched junction bases numbered 2, after V lost 4 bases and J lost 0 bases. This CDR3 has 14 residues. The CDR3 nucleotides read TGTGCCAGCAGCTCGGGGACAGTGAACACTGAAGCTTTCTTT. As protein: CASSSGTVNTEAFF.

The chain couples TRBV10-3 to TRBJ2-2; possibly TRBD1 for D (5 bases). The germline V gene has CDR1 ENHRY and CDR2 SYGVKD. Between the trimmed V and J ends, which lost 6 bases and 1 base, there was a span of 12 bases. The length of the CDR3 is 15 residues. Here the CDR3 reads CAIRDNTGNTGELFF. CDR3 nucleotides: TGTGCCATCAGAGACAATACAGGGAACACCGGGGAGCTGTTTTTT.

The V call is TRBV12-5, the J call TRBJ2-1, with 10 bases identical to TRBD2. The junction had 13 bases not matched to a gene; V was cut back by 4 bases and J by 7 bases. CDR3 length equals 17 residues. Germline-derived CDR1 and CDR2 are LGHNT and FRNRAP. The CDR3 DNA follows: TGTGCTAGTGGTTACACAACCGGGACTAGCGACTGGAATGAGCAGTTCTTC. Amino acids: CASGYTTGTSDWNEQFF. Filled out from reference TRBV12-5 and TRBJ2-1, the complete variable domain reads DARVTQTPRHKVTEMGQEVTMRCQPILGHNTVFWYRQTMMQGLELLAYFRNRAPLDDSGMPKDRFSAEMPDATLATLKIQPSEPRDSAVYFCASGYTTGTSDWNEQFFGPGTRLTVL.

This chain joins TRBV9 and TRBJ1-2; D not certain. The CDR3 loop spans 14 amino acids. With 0 bases removed from V and 4 bases from J, the gap between germline ends came to 10 bases. Germline lookup yields CDR1 SGDLS and CDR2 YYNGEE. The CDR3 reads CASSVGNGGYGYTF. The CDR3 region has the DNA TGTGCCAGCAGCGTAGGAAACGGAGGCTATGGCTACACCTTC.

The rearrangement uses TRBV6-5 and TRBJ1-2, with a possible D match to TRBD1 (6 bases). Germline assignment: CDR1 MNHEY and CDR2 SVGAGI. The CDR3 runs to 12 residues. The V gene lost 5 bases and the J gene lost 6 bases, with 10 bases spanning the gap. The CDR3, as DNA: TGTGCCAGCAGTCTCCCAGGGGATGGCTACACCTTC. This translates into CASSLPGDGYTF.

In this sample, this clone turned up a few times. This chain uses TRBV30 with TRBJ1-2, with D possibly matching TRBD1 (5 bases). The CDR3 runs to 14 residues. V was trimmed by 0 bases and J by 4 bases, leaving 12 bases between them. The germline V gene encodes CDR1 GTSNPN and CDR2 SVGIG (reference sequence). The CDR3 nucleotides are TGTGCCTGGAGTGTGGCAGGGCCTGGCTATGGCTACACCTTC. This sequence encodes CAWSVAGPGYGYTF.

In its sample, this clone was seen a few times. Within the sample, other DNA sequences also encode this same CDR3. This sequence joins TRBV20-1 and TRBJ2-7, with a weak D call TRBD1 (5 bases). Germline CDR1 reads DFQATT; CDR2 reads SNEGSKA (reference sequence). With 5 bases removed from V and 3 bases from J, the gap between germline ends came to 8 bases. CDR3 size: 11 residues. The CDR3 spells CSAPRGYEQYF. As DNA, the CDR3 is TGCAGTGCTCCAAGGGGCTACGAGCAGTACTTC.

This chain joins TRBV6-4 and TRBJ2-1; 9 bases agree with TRBD1. The V gene's germline CDR1 is MRHNA and CDR2 SNTAGT. The CDR3 extends over 15 amino acids. V lost 5 bases, J lost 7 bases, and 9 bases stayed unmatched. The CDR3 sequence: CASSIRDREGNEQFF. CDR3 in DNA: TGTGCCAGCAGTATCCGGGACAGGGAAGGGAATGAGCAGTTCTTC.

The chain recombines TRBV6-8 with TRBJ1-4; 7 bases match TRBD1. Unmatched junction bases numbered 5, after V lost 6 bases and J lost 4 bases. This CDR3 region has 14 residues. CDR1 and CDR2 (germline): MNHGY, SAAAGT. This CDR3 is CASSPGQNNEKLFF. The CDR3 DNA follows: TGTGCCAGCAGCCCGGGACAGAATAATGAAAAACTGTTTTTT.

This clone has just a few counts. V gene TRBV4-1 combines with J gene TRBJ2-7; TRBD1 matches at 7 bases. The CDR3 contains 14 residues. The germline V gene has CDR1 MGHRA and CDR2 YSYEKL. The V gene end was trimmed by 2 bases and the J gene end by 5 bases; junction bases not matched to a gene: 6. The CDR3 sequence is CASSQPTGLDEQYF. DNA of the CDR3: TGCGCCAGCAGCCAACCGACAGGGCTTGACGAGCAGTACTTC.

The genes are TRBV7-3 and TRBJ1-1; 11 positions match TRBD1. The CDR3 extends over 14 amino acids. Trimming removed 3 bases from V and 8 bases from J; junction bases left unmatched: 5. The germline V gene has CDR1 SGHTA and CDR2 FQGTGA. The CDR3 DNA reads as TGTGCCAGCAGCTTCGGACAGGGGGCTCAAGAAGCTTTCTTT. The encoded protein is CASSFGQGAQEAFF.

The rearrangement joins TRBV30 to TRBJ2-3, with D possibly TRBD2 on 5 matching bases. V lost 7 bases to trimming and J lost 2 bases, with 10 bases between them. The CDR3 runs 12 residues. Germline loops: CDR1 GTSNPN, CDR2 SVGIG (reference sequence). CDR3 nucleotide sequence: TGTGCCTTAAGCGGATTCACAGATACGCAGTATTTT. Its protein is CALSGFTDTQYF.

The CDR3 nucleotides are TGCAGTGCTAGTAGCGGGGGGCCTAACGAGCAGTACTTC. Amino acids: CSASSGGPNEQYF. The J gene is TRBJ2-7, the V gene TRBV20-1, with 10 bases that match TRBD2. V dropped 3 bases and J dropped 5; count of bases not matched to a gene: 4. CDR1 and CDR2 from the germline V gene are DFQATT and SNEGSKA (reference sequence). CDR3 length: 13 amino acids.

The chain is built from TRBV19 and TRBJ2-7; no firm D call. The CDR3 consists of 14 residues. V was clipped by 3 bases and J by 1 base, with 10 bases between them. Germline CDR1 and CDR2: LNHDA and SQIVND (reference sequence). The CDR3 sequence is CASSMERSSYEQYF. DNA for the CDR3: TGTGCCAGTAGTATGGAGCGTTCTTCCTACGAGCAGTACTTC. The variable domain in full, completed from reference TRBV19 and TRBJ2-7, reads DGGITQSPKYLFRKEGQNVTLSCEQNLNHDAMYWYRQDPGQGLRLIYYSQIVNDFQKGDIAEGYSVSREKKESFPLTVTSAQKNPTAFYLCASSMERSSYEQYFGPGTRLTVT.

The rearrangement uses TRBV29-1 and TRBJ1-2; 8 nucleotides match TRBD1. Germline CDR1 reads SQVTM; CDR2 reads ANQGSEA. V gave up 5 bases and J gave up 3 bases; unmatched junction bases: 17. CDR3 length equals 17 residues. The CDR3: CSVSPPLDRGKDYGYTF. As DNA, the CDR3 is TGCAGCGTTTCCCCCCCGCTTGACAGGGGAAAGGACTATGGCTACACCTTC.

The chain employs TRBV28 and TRBJ2-3, with 8 bases lining up with TRBD2. The CDR3 has 16 amino acids. Losses at the gene ends were 3 bases for V and 4 bases for J; bases not matched to a gene: 9. Germline CDR1 and CDR2: MDHEN and SYDVKM. The CDR3 coding sequence is TGTGCCAGCAGTTTCATCCGGGGGGGGGCCGCAGATACGCAGTATTTT. Protein: CASSFIRGGAADTQYF.

The chain carries TRBV12-3 or TRBV12-4 and TRBJ2-7, with TRBD2 matching 7 bases. This CDR3 spans 12 amino acids. Unmatched junction bases numbered 5, after V lost 5 bases and J lost 7 bases. CDR3 coding DNA: TGTGCCAGCAGTACCCGGGGGGTAGAGCAGTACTTC. It translates to CASSTRGVEQYF.

V usage is TRBV4-3 and J usage is TRBJ2-1, with 8 bases fitting TRBD2. The ends lost 1 base at V and 7 bases at J; junction bases unmatched: 9. CDR1 is LGHNA and CDR2 is YSLEER in the germline V gene. The CDR3 covers 16 residues. Written as DNA, the CDR3 is TGCGCCAGCAGCCAAGCTCTCGGGACTAGTGTAAATGAGCAGTTCTTC. This codes for CASSQALGTSVNEQFF.

The chain has TRBV25-1 and TRBJ2-1; a weak D match, TRBD1 (6 bases). Germline loops: CDR1 MGHDK, CDR2 SYGVNS. The CDR3 is 13 amino acids. The V end lost 5 bases, the J end lost 4 bases, and 9 bases lay between the germline ends. As DNA, the CDR3 is TGTGCCAGCAGTACAGGGTCGTACAATGAGCAGTTCTTC. This sequence encodes CASSTGSYNEQFF.

The V call is TRBV7-2, the J call TRBJ1-1, with a tentative D call TRBD1 (5 bases). The germline gives CDR1 SGHTA, CDR2 FQGNSA. V lost 0 bases, J lost 7 bases, and 9 bases lay in between. The CDR3 consists of 13 residues. The CDR3 coding sequence is TGTGCCAGCAGCTTAGCGCACCAGGGTGAAGCTTTCTTT. It translates to CASSLAHQGEAFF.

V gene TRBV4-2 combines with J gene TRBJ2-5, with D possibly being TRBD1 (6 bases). The CDR3 has 14 residues. V gave up 4 bases and J gave up 4 bases, with 13 bases separating them. Germline V gives CDR1 LGHNA, CDR2 YNFKEQ. This CDR3 reads CASSLRLGGETQYF. The CDR3 DNA sequence: TGTGCCAGCAGCCTTCGTCTAGGGGGAGAGACCCAGTACTTC.

CDR3 protein: CAWSREVNTEAFF. The CDR3 coding sequence is TGTGCCTGGAGTCGGGAAGTGAACACTGAAGCTTTCTTT. The chain links TRBV30 to TRBJ1-1; no firm D call. CDR1 and CDR2 from the germline V gene are GTSNPN and SVGIG (reference sequence). Deletions cut 2 bases from V and 0 bases from J, with 7 bases between. The CDR3 consists of 13 residues.

The genes are TRBV3-1 (or the pseudogene TRBV3-2) and TRBJ1-5, with unresolved D. Germline V lookup: CDR1 LGHDT, CDR2 YNNKEL (reference sequence). CDR3 length: 15 residues. The V and J ends lost 0 bases and 7 bases respectively, with 13 bases between them. The CDR3 nucleotides are TGTGCCAGCAGCCAAGATCTGATCAGAGGGCAGCCCCAGCATTTT. Translation gives CASSQDLIRGQPQHF.

This rearrangement joins TRBV7-6 to TRBJ1-1, with a possible D match to TRBD1 (5 bases). Trimming stripped 3 bases from V and 1 base from J, with 15 bases between. CDR1 SGHVS and CDR2 FNYEAQ come from the germline V gene. There are 16 residues in the CDR3. CDR3 DNA sequence: TGTGCCAGCAGCTTTCCCCTTCGACAGAAGAACACTGAAGCTTTCTTT. Amino acids: CASSFPLRQKNTEAFF. Based on the CDR3 plus reference TRBV7-6 and TRBJ1-1, the full variable domain is GAGVSQSPRYKVTKRGQDVALRCDPISGHVSLYWYRQALGQGPEFLTYFNYEAQQDKSGLPNDRFSAERPEGSISTLTIQRTEQRDSAMYRCASSFPLRQKNTEAFFGQGTRLTVV.